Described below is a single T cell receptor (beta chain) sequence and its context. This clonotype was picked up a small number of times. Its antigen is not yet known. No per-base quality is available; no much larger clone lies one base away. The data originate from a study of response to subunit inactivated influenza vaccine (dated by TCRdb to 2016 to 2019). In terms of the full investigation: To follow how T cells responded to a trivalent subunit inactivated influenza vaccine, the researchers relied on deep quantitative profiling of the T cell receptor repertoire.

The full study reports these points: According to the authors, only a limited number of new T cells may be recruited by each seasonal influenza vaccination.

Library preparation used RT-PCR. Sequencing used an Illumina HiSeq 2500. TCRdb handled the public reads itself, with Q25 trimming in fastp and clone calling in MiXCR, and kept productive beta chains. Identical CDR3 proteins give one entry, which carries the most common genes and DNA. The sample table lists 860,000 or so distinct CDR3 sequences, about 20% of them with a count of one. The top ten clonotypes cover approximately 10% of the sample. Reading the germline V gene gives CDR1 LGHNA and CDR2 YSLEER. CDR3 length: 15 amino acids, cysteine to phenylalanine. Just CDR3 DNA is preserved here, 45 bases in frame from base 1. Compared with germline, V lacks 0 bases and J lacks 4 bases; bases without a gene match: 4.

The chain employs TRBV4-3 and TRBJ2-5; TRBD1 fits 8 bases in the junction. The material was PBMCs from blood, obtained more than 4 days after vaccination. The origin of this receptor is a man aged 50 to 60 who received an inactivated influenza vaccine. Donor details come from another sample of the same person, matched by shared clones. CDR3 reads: CASSQDSQGAETQYF. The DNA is TGCGCCAGCAGCCAAGATTCCCAGGGGGCAGAGACCCAGTACTTC.